This T cell receptor beta chain stems from a study of cytomegalovirus exposure and HLA in healthy donors. Study conclusions and caveats: Accurate prediction of most subjects' HLA-A and HLA-B alleles from TCR beta sequences was reported. High specificity and sensitivity for cytomegalovirus status were reported for the classifier. Follow-up analysis seemed to connect common viral pathogens with several of the most significant clusters identified. Confirmation was obtained in vitro that a few CMV-associated chains are specific for CMV antigens.

Per germline, CDR1 SGHNT and CDR2 YYREEE (reference sequence). V was clipped by 2 bases and J by 5 bases, with 2 bases between them. The length of the CDR3 is 11 residues. Turning to this clone: Its antigen is unknown.

Primers: 60 Vbeta forward and 13 Jbeta reverse. Assay: immunoSEQ multiplex PCR; the TCRdb copy retains only in-frame clones and omits some. The sample holds about 210,000 clones, more than 75% seen once. The TCR comes from a middle-aged man in good health and CMV-seropositive. The rearrangement joins TRBV5-4 to TRBJ2-1, with no clear D. The sample was PBMCs. This CDR3 reads CASSFNNEQFF. In DNA, the CDR3 is TGTGCCAGCAGCTTCAACAATGAGCAGTTCTTC.